Listed here is a single TCR beta chain. Only one count was recorded for this clone. This clone's antigen is unknown. No clone much larger than this one lies a single base away; base qualities are absent. The sample originates from a study of blood T cell repertoires in COVID-19 (TCRdb year 2020). Regarding the study in general: Samples covering the acute and convalescent phases of COVID-19 were provided by collaborators in the United States, Italy and Spain. Where available, HLA class I and class II types were taken from metadata supplied by the sample provider and were not determined by assay-based typing. The repertoires were made available in a free public database intended to serve as a resource for research on the immune response to SARS-CoV-2. The dataset comprised deeply sampled blood TCRbeta repertoires from subjects exposed to, actively infected with, or recovered from COVID-19. The material from the prospective study consisted of cDNA or gDNA derived from T cells, B-cell-depleted T cells, or PBMCs. Nearly every sample came with metadata listing a de-identified subject ID, COVID-19 status, age in years and sex. The samples were drawn from the first 160 participants of the ongoing ImmuneRACE study and from over a thousand subjects provided by 6 global collaborators. Findings and caveats that apply to the study as a whole: The amount of clinical and demographic metadata varied by source and participant and was provided uncurated.

Each collaborating institution followed its own protocols to collect whole blood in K2EDTA tubes. Collaborator samples were shipped for TCRbeta analysis as frozen whole blood, isolated PBMCs, or DNA extracted from either sample type. From the cysteine up to the phenylalanine, the CDR3 has a length of 15 residues. Here the CDR3 DNA is all that survives: 45 bases in frame from base 1. CDR1 and CDR2 (MRHNA, SNTAGT) derive from the germline V gene. Trimming leaves V shorter by 0 bases and J shorter by 15 bases, with the junction holding 10 bases beyond the gene matches. The immunoSEQ Assay, a bias-controlled multiplex PCR, was used to amplify TCRbeta CDR3 regions from genomic DNA. The source study handled its data this way. Within the assay, amplification of reference gene primers was used to estimate how many nucleated cells each sample contained. To quantify the absolute abundance of each unique TCRbeta CDR3 rearrangement, sequence reads were collapsed and filtered. For each sample, productive Simpson clonality was calculated by taking the square root of Simpson's diversity index across productive rearrangements. What TCRdb holds here is the immuneACCESS table cut down to in-frame rearrangements. Part of the clones is not present; checked against another copy, under half of the missing clones reflect an unresolved V gene, and the others are unexplained. V, J and clone size reflect that table, while D and trimming were determined from the DNA. Here the sample has around 30,000 clones; approximately 89% occur a single time. In total, the top ten clones hold roughly 7.3% of the sample.

Rearrangement joined TRBV6-4 to TRBJ1-4; the central 10 bases match TRBD1. The TCR originated in a human donor in a cohort sampled during active COVID-19. The sample taken for sequencing was peripheral blood. The CDR3 here reads CASSDSTGGASSVFF. At the DNA level, the sequence is TGTGCCAGCAGTGACTCGACAGGGGGCGCGTCGTCGGTGTTTTTT.